A selection of T cell receptor beta chains follows, all from one sample in a study of blood T cell repertoires in COVID-19. The assay was immunoSEQ multiplex PCR, and TCRdb's table has in-frame clones only and misses some. The table records 300,000 to 400,000 clones, about 87% of them present only once. The sequenced sample was peripheral blood. These receptors were taken from a human donor in a cohort sampled during active COVID-19. Each CDR3 is given with its conserved first and last residue. Fields, in order: V gene, J gene, D gene, clone size, CDR3 protein, CDR3 DNA. The D gene is left open where the match is weak. Only part of the rows carry a size: once, few, many, or a class if the clone is expanded.

V gene: TRBV19; J gene: TRBJ1-5; D gene: TRBD1; clone size: -; CDR3 protein: CASIRTGQDSGQPQHF; CDR3 DNA: TGTGCCAGTATCCGGACGGGACAGGACAGTGGTCAGCCCCAGCATTTT
V gene: TRBV18; J gene: TRBJ1-5; D gene: -; clone size: -; CDR3 protein: CASSLGGADQPQHF; CDR3 DNA: TGTGCCAGCTCACTCGGAGGCGCCGATCAGCCCCAGCATTTT
V gene: TRBV9; J gene: TRBJ2-7; D gene: TRBD1; clone size: -; CDR3 protein: CASSVGDRSYEQYF; CDR3 DNA: TGTGCCAGCAGCGTAGGGGACAGATCCTACGAGCAGTACTTC
V gene: TRBV13; J gene: TRBJ2-2; D gene: TRBD2; clone size: -; CDR3 protein: CASSLNVAGVGTGELFF; CDR3 DNA: TGTGCCAGCAGCTTAAATGTAGCGGGAGTCGGCACCGGGGAGCTGTTTTTT
V gene: TRBV27; J gene: TRBJ1-5; D gene: -; clone size: -; CDR3 protein: CASSSYSTGAQGPQHF; CDR3 DNA: TGTGCCAGCAGTTCCTACTCGACAGGCGCCCAAGGGCCCCAGCATTTT
V gene: TRBV19; J gene: TRBJ1-2; D gene: TRBD1; clone size: -; CDR3 protein: CASSARDSLHGYTF; CDR3 DNA: TGTGCCAGTAGTGCCCGGGACAGCTTGCATGGCTACACCTTC
V gene: TRBV5-6; J gene: TRBJ2-5; D gene: TRBD1; clone size: once; CDR3 protein: CASSFIKDRFTRGTQYF; CDR3 DNA: TGTGCCAGCAGCTTCATAAAGGACAGGTTTACTCGCGGGACCCAGTACTTC
V gene: TRBV19; J gene: TRBJ1-4; D gene: -; clone size: -; CDR3 protein: CASSIIHGEEKLFF; CDR3 DNA: TGTGCCAGTAGTATAATTCATGGTGAGGAAAAACTGTTTTTT
V gene: TRBV9; J gene: TRBJ1-1; D gene: -; clone size: -; CDR3 protein: CASSTSPEAWDEAFF; CDR3 DNA: TGTGCCAGCAGCACAAGCCCGGAGGCCTGGGATGAAGCTTTCTTT
V gene: TRBV5-1; J gene: TRBJ2-5; D gene: TRBD2; clone size: -; CDR3 protein: CASSRGLAGGPEETQYF; CDR3 DNA: TGCGCCAGCAGCCGGGGACTAGCGGGAGGGCCAGAAGAGACCCAGTACTTC
V gene: TRBV5-4; J gene: TRBJ2-1; D gene: TRBD2; clone size: -; CDR3 protein: CASTEGLAEYNEQFF; CDR3 DNA: TGTGCCAGCACCGAGGGACTAGCGGAATACAATGAGCAGTTCTTC
V gene: TRBV30; J gene: TRBJ1-5; D gene: TRBD1; clone size: -; CDR3 protein: CAWSYRDRGRQPQHF; CDR3 DNA: TGTGCCTGGAGCTACCGGGACAGGGGGCGTCAGCCCCAGCATTTT
V gene: TRBV2; J gene: TRBJ1-2; D gene: -; clone size: few; CDR3 protein: CASSEGLYYGYTF; CDR3 DNA: TGTGCCAGCAGTGAGGGACTATACTATGGCTACACCTTC
V gene: TRBV6-1; J gene: TRBJ2-6; D gene: -; clone size: -; CDR3 protein: CASSERVVVSRANVLTF; CDR3 DNA: TGTGCCAGCAGTGAACGGGTGGTAGTTTCTCGGGCCAACGTCCTGACTTTC
V gene: TRBV28; J gene: TRBJ2-3; D gene: -; clone size: -; CDR3 protein: CASTLSLADTQYF; CDR3 DNA: TGTGCCAGCACCCTATCCCTAGCAGATACGCAGTATTTT
V gene: TRBV9; J gene: TRBJ2-3; D gene: -; clone size: once; CDR3 protein: CASSVVDRSTDTQYF; CDR3 DNA: TGTGCCAGCAGCGTAGTGGACAGAAGCACAGATACGCAGTATTTT
V gene: TRBV19; J gene: TRBJ2-2; D gene: TRBD1; clone size: once; CDR3 protein: CASSTPPGGGGELFF; CDR3 DNA: TGTGCCAGTAGTACCCCTCCAGGGGGTGGCGGGGAGCTGTTTTTT
V gene: TRBV7-3; J gene: TRBJ1-2; D gene: TRBD1; clone size: -; CDR3 protein: CASSPTGGYGYTF; CDR3 DNA: TGTGCCAGCAGCCCTACAGGGGGGTATGGCTACACCTTC
V gene: TRBV11-2; J gene: TRBJ1-1; D gene: -; clone size: -; CDR3 protein: CASGSEVNTEAFF; CDR3 DNA: TGTGCCAGCGGTTCGGAGGTGAACACTGAAGCTTTCTTT
V gene: TRBV28; J gene: TRBJ1-1; D gene: -; clone size: once; CDR3 protein: CASIRWGTLGGEAFF; CDR3 DNA: TGTGCCAGCATCCGGTGGGGGACACTAGGAGGTGAAGCTTTCTTT
V gene: TRBV5-1; J gene: TRBJ2-7; D gene: TRBD2; clone size: -; CDR3 protein: CASSLGSGTSMNEQYF; CDR3 DNA: TGCGCCAGCAGCTTGGGTTCCGGGACTAGCATGAACGAGCAGTACTTC
V gene: TRBV7-8; J gene: TRBJ2-7; D gene: -; clone size: few; CDR3 protein: CASSPTGTKIHYEQYF; CDR3 DNA: TGTGCCAGCAGCCCCACCGGGACAAAGATTCACTACGAGCAGTACTTC
V gene: TRBV3-1/TRBV3-2; J gene: TRBJ2-3; D gene: TRBD2; clone size: once; CDR3 protein: CASSQDRAGGPMDTDTQYF; CDR3 DNA: TGTGCCAGCAGCCAAGATCGGGCGGGAGGGCCGATGGACACAGATACGCAGTATTTT
V gene: TRBV10-3; J gene: TRBJ2-2; D gene: -; clone size: -; CDR3 protein: CAISPLSGELFF; CDR3 DNA: TGTGCCATCAGCCCCCTCTCCGGGGAGCTGTTTTTT
V gene: TRBV6-1; J gene: TRBJ1-5; D gene: -; clone size: -; CDR3 protein: CASSEGRINQPQHF; CDR3 DNA: TGTGCCAGCAGTGAGGGCAGGATCAATCAGCCCCAGCATTTT
V gene: TRBV28; J gene: TRBJ1-6; D gene: TRBD1; clone size: many; CDR3 protein: CASVGTGGRYSPLHF; CDR3 DNA: TGTGCCAGCGTCGGGACAGGGGGGCGGTATTCACCCCTCCACTTT
V gene: TRBV5-5; J gene: TRBJ2-7; D gene: -; clone size: -; CDR3 protein: CASSGGALQAQSSYEQYF; CDR3 DNA: TGTGCCAGCAGCGGGGGGGCACTACAGGCCCAAAGCTCCTACGAGCAGTACTTC
V gene: TRBV27; J gene: TRBJ1-1; D gene: TRBD1; clone size: -; CDR3 protein: CASSPSDRGLTEAFF; CDR3 DNA: TGTGCCAGCAGCCCCTCGGACAGGGGTCTCACTGAAGCTTTCTTT
V gene: TRBV7-3; J gene: TRBJ1-2; D gene: TRBD1; clone size: many; CDR3 protein: CASSSTQGAYGYTF; CDR3 DNA: TGTGCCAGCAGCTCCACACAGGGGGCTTATGGCTACACCTTC
V gene: TRBV9; J gene: TRBJ2-1; D gene: -; clone size: -; CDR3 protein: CASSVEGGALGNEQFF; CDR3 DNA: TGTGCCAGCAGCGTAGAAGGGGGGGCCCTCGGGAATGAGCAGTTCTTC
V gene: TRBV19; J gene: TRBJ1-2; D gene: -; clone size: few; CDR3 protein: CASSAQRTTASYTF; CDR3 DNA: TGTGCCAGTAGTGCGCAAAGGACAACCGCATCCTACACCTTC
V gene: TRBV9; J gene: TRBJ2-2; D gene: -; clone size: once; CDR3 protein: CASSVELRPGELFF; CDR3 DNA: TGTGCCAGCAGCGTAGAGTTGCGCCCCGGGGAGCTGTTTTTT
V gene: TRBV25-1; J gene: TRBJ2-5; D gene: TRBD2; clone size: few; CDR3 protein: CASSATLAGPRGETQYF; CDR3 DNA: TGTGCCAGCAGTGCAACGCTAGCGGGACCCCGGGGAGAGACCCAGTACTTC
V gene: TRBV19; J gene: TRBJ2-1; D gene: -; clone size: -; CDR3 protein: CASSIPPNEQFF; CDR3 DNA: TGTGCCAGTAGTATTCCCCCTAATGAGCAGTTCTTC
V gene: TRBV5-1; J gene: TRBJ1-6; D gene: -; clone size: few; CDR3 protein: CASSATETNSPLHF; CDR3 DNA: TGCGCCAGCAGCGCGACAGAGACTAATTCACCCCTCCACTTT
V gene: TRBV6-1; J gene: TRBJ2-1; D gene: TRBD1; clone size: -; CDR3 protein: CASSDPTGGPYNEQFF; CDR3 DNA: TGTGCCAGCAGTGACCCCACAGGGGGCCCCTACAATGAGCAGTTCTTC
V gene: TRBV5-5; J gene: TRBJ2-6; D gene: -; clone size: few; CDR3 protein: CASSFGSGANVLTF; CDR3 DNA: TGTGCCAGCAGCTTCGGCTCTGGGGCCAACGTCCTGACTTTC
V gene: TRBV25-1; J gene: TRBJ2-6; D gene: -; clone size: -; CDR3 protein: CASSDGGSGANVLTF; CDR3 DNA: TGTGCCAGCAGTGATGGGGGGTCTGGGGCCAACGTCCTGACTTTC
V gene: TRBV5-1; J gene: TRBJ2-5; D gene: -; clone size: -; CDR3 protein: CASSLLGVGETQYF; CDR3 DNA: TGCGCCAGCAGCCTTCTCGGGGTGGGAGAGACCCAGTACTTC
V gene: TRBV27; J gene: TRBJ2-3; D gene: -; clone size: once; CDR3 protein: CASRALMSDTQYF; CDR3 DNA: TGTGCCAGCAGAGCTCTAATGTCAGATACGCAGTATTTT
V gene: TRBV2; J gene: TRBJ1-2; D gene: -; clone size: many; CDR3 protein: CASSVEGNYGYTF; CDR3 DNA: TGTGCCAGCAGTGTGGAGGGCAACTATGGCTACACCTTC
V gene: TRBV7-2; J gene: TRBJ1-1; D gene: TRBD1; clone size: few; CDR3 protein: CASSPTSGTGNTEAFF; CDR3 DNA: TGTGCCAGCAGCCCCACAAGCGGGACAGGGAACACTGAAGCTTTCTTT
V gene: TRBV27; J gene: TRBJ1-6; D gene: -; clone size: -; CDR3 protein: CASSFLGGGQDYNSPLHF; CDR3 DNA: TGTGCCAGCAGTTTCCTGGGAGGGGGTCAGGACTATAATTCACCCCTCCACTTT
V gene: TRBV19; J gene: TRBJ2-3; D gene: -; clone size: -; CDR3 protein: CASKQGVGTDTQYF; CDR3 DNA: TGTGCCAGTAAACAGGGAGTGGGGACAGATACGCAGTATTTT
V gene: TRBV3-1/TRBV3-2; J gene: TRBJ2-3; D gene: -; clone size: -; CDR3 protein: CASSQEGSRPYF; CDR3 DNA: TGTGCCAGCAGCCAAGAAGGGAGTAGACCGTATTTT
V gene: TRBV19; J gene: TRBJ2-7; D gene: -; clone size: few; CDR3 protein: CASGLAYEQYF; CDR3 DNA: TGTGCCAGCGGTTTGGCCTACGAGCAGTACTTC
V gene: TRBV6-5; J gene: TRBJ1-5; D gene: -; clone size: -; CDR3 protein: CASTEQQIHQPQHF; CDR3 DNA: TGTGCCAGCACCGAACAACAGATTCATCAGCCCCAGCATTTT
V gene: TRBV27; J gene: TRBJ2-5; D gene: -; clone size: -; CDR3 protein: CASSFSQGLGTQYF; CDR3 DNA: TGTGCCAGCAGTTTTAGTCAGGGACTGGGGACCCAGTACTTC
V gene: TRBV28; J gene: TRBJ2-7; D gene: -; clone size: -; CDR3 protein: CASSLSRNLGLYEQYF; CDR3 DNA: TGTGCCAGCAGTTTATCGCGGAACTTGGGGCTCTACGAGCAGTACTTC
V gene: TRBV11-2; J gene: TRBJ1-4; D gene: TRBD1; clone size: -; CDR3 protein: CASTRQGGGEKLFF; CDR3 DNA: TGTGCCAGCACCCGACAGGGGGGAGGTGAAAAACTGTTTTTT
V gene: TRBV7-2; J gene: TRBJ2-7; D gene: -; clone size: -; CDR3 protein: CASSLRRGPSSEQYF; CDR3 DNA: TGTGCCAGCAGCTTAAGGCGGGGGCCCTCCTCCGAGCAGTACTTC